These 7 T cell receptor beta chains were sequenced from one sample in a study of cytomegalovirus exposure and HLA in healthy donors. Sequencing was performed with immunoSEQ multiplex PCR; in TCRdb, only in-frame clones are kept and a portion is missing. The sample has hundreds of thousands of clones, approximately 90% seen once; the top ten hold 0.83%. Sample: PBMCs. The source of these receptors is a woman aged 18-30 years in good health and CMV-seronegative.

This clone was seen only a few times. This chain uses TRBV25-1 with TRBJ2-7; 9 bases are a match to TRBD2. The V segment lost 3 bases and the J segment 7 bases; nucleotides outside the gene matches: 10. Germline-derived CDR1 and CDR2 are MGHDK and SYGVNS. The CDR3 is made up of 15 amino acids. The CDR3: CASSDLSGSKAEQYF. The CDR3 DNA reads as TGTGCCAGCAGTGACCTTAGCGGGAGTAAGGCGGAGCAGTACTTC.

This clone has only a few counts. The V gene is TRBV6-1, the J gene TRBJ1-4, with D perhaps matching TRBD1 (5 bases). With 4 bases removed from V and 8 bases from J, the gap between germline ends came to 14 bases. The CDR3 sequence is 14 residues long. From germline, CDR1 is MNHNS and CDR2 SASEGT. The CDR3 nucleotides read TGTGCCAGCAGTGTATCCCGGGGGGTGGAAAAACTGTTTTTT. Encoded protein: CASSVSRGVEKLFF.

This chain links TRBV29-1 with TRBJ2-7; 8 nucleotides line up with TRBD1. Germline V CDR1 and CDR2: SQVTM, ANQGSEA. The CDR3 runs to 14 residues. V was clipped by 1 base and J by 2 bases; unmatched bases: 4. DNA of the CDR3: TGCAGCGTTGAAGGGCAGGGGGCCCCCTACGAGCAGTACTTC. It translates to CSVEGQGAPYEQYF.

V and J are TRBV27 and TRBJ2-2; 11 nucleotides line up with TRBD1. The germline CDR1 and CDR2 sequences are MNHEY and SMNVEV (reference sequence). With V trimmed by 0 bases and J by 4 bases, 1 base remained unmatched. This CDR3 contains 16 residues. CDR3 protein: CASSLSGQGGTGELFF. Here the CDR3 DNA reads TGTGCCAGCAGTTTATCGGGACAGGGGGGCACCGGGGAGCTGTTTTTT.

This chain links TRBV7-9 with TRBJ1-2; perhaps TRBD1 as D (6 bases). Germline CDR1 SEHNR, CDR2 FQNEAQ (reference sequence). V was clipped by 5 bases and J by 0 bases, with 22 bases between them. This CDR3 has 18 residues. In nucleotides, the CDR3 is TGTGCCAGCAGCCCCTTAGTGCACAGGGTGCCGACTAACTATGGCTACACCTTC. As protein: CASSPLVHRVPTNYGYTF.

This clone came up once. The V gene is TRBV2, the J gene TRBJ2-7; tentatively, D is TRBD1 (6 bases). CDR3 size: 15 residues. Trimming removed 5 bases at V and 3 bases at J, with 17 bases between. In germline, CDR1 is SNHLY, CDR2 FYNNEI. The CDR3 loop is CASSSDRNTFYEQYF. CDR3 DNA sequence: TGTGCCAGCAGTTCGGACAGAAATACCTTCTACGAGCAGTACTTC.

Remarks on this clone: Its ends do not fully match the called genes, so a read error is possible. V usage is TRBV27 and J usage is TRBJ2-3, with TRBD1 matching over 7 bases. The CDR3 runs to 13 residues. Germline-derived CDR1 and CDR2 are MNHEY and SMNVEV (reference sequence). The CDR3 loop reads CPLATGDTDTQYF. The CDR3 DNA reads TGCCCCCTGGCTACAGGGGACACAGATACGCAGTATTTT.